The 23 T cell receptor beta chains reported below all come from one sample, sequenced in a study of cytomegalovirus exposure and HLA in healthy donors. The primer mix had 60 Vbeta and 13 Jbeta primers. Sequenced by immunoSEQ multiplex PCR; TCRdb stores in-frame clones only, minus some. The sample includes 120,000 to 150,000 clones, about 79% of them seen just once. Material: PBMCs. The origin of the receptors is a male donor in good health and CMV-seronegative.

A few counts support this clone. V and J are TRBV4-3 and TRBJ2-7; a possible D gene is TRBD1 (6 bases). The CDR3 is 15 amino acids. CDR1 and CDR2 (germline): LGHNA, YSLEER. Trimming took 0 bases from V and 1 from J, leaving 10 bases between them. CDR3 coding DNA: TGCGCCAGCAGCCAAGATGCAGGGGCTTCCTACGAGCAGTACTTC. Its translation: CASSQDAGASYEQYF.

V is TRBV7-2 and J is TRBJ2-1, with 7 bases identical to TRBD2. The V gene end was trimmed by 1 base and the J gene end by 3 bases; junction bases not matched to a gene: 3. Germline loops: CDR1 SGHTA, CDR2 FQGNSA. The CDR3 runs to 15 residues. CDR3 DNA: TGTGCCAGCAGCTTAGAGCGGGATTTCTACAATGAGCAGTTCTTC. Its protein product is CASSLERDFYNEQFF.

This clone was detected only a few times. The chain is built from TRBV30 and TRBJ2-2; 7 bases map to TRBD2. V shed 5 bases and J 3 bases; nucleotides not matched to a gene: 12. CDR3 length equals 16 residues. Germline values: CDR1 GTSNPN, CDR2 SVGIG (reference sequence). CDR3 DNA sequence: TGTGCCTGGTTGGGGTTCGGGGGGAGTGACACCGGGGAGCTGTTTTTT. Translating it yields CAWLGFGGSDTGELFF.

The rearrangement joins TRBV27 to TRBJ2-1; tentative D call: TRBD1 (5 bases). The CDR3 consists of 15 residues. Germline V gene sequence: CDR1 MNHEY, CDR2 SMNVEV (reference sequence). Trimming stripped 6 bases from V and 5 bases from J, with 17 bases between. The chain's CDR3 is CASSPPDSLNNEQFF. The CDR3 bases are TGTGCCAGCAGCCCGCCCGACAGCTTGAACAATGAGCAGTTCTTC.

The chain recombines TRBV27 with TRBJ2-1; D perhaps matches TRBD2 (5 bases). The V gene's germline CDR1 is MNHEY and CDR2 SMNVEV (reference sequence). With 0 bases removed from V and 0 bases from J, the gap between germline ends came to 9 bases. This CDR3 is built from 16 residues. The DNA for the CDR3 is TGTGCCAGCAGTTTATCCCTAGGGAGCTCCTACAATGAGCAGTTCTTC. Residues: CASSLSLGSSYNEQFF.

The chain employs TRBV5-8 and TRBJ2-3, with D possibly being TRBD2 (6 bases). The V gene lost 4 bases and the J gene lost 3 bases, with 12 bases spanning the gap. CDR3 length equals 14 residues. Germline CDR1 reads SGHTS; CDR2 reads YDEGEE. CDR3 DNA: TGTGCCAGCAGCGCTCATCGGGGGACAGATACGCAGTATTTT. This translates into CASSAHRGTDTQYF.

This clone was seen more than once but under ten times. This chain joins TRBV27 and TRBJ1-1; D is ambiguous. V was pared by 7 bases and J by 5 bases, with 14 bases between. The CDR3 is made up of 13 amino acids. Germline CDR1 is MNHEY and CDR2 is SMNVEV (reference sequence). This CDR3 reads CASTPQPGTEAFF. CDR3 nucleotide sequence: TGTGCCAGCACCCCACAACCGGGGACTGAAGCTTTCTTT.

A note on this clone: The junction differs from germline at one of its ends, possibly a read error. The V and J genes are TRBV7-3 and TRBJ1-2; TRBD1 matches at 7 bases. Germline loops: CDR1 SGHTA, CDR2 FQGTGA. This CDR3 contains 15 residues. CDR3 sequence (DNA): TGTGCCAGCAGATTAATGGGACAGCTGAACTATGGCTACACCTTC. Its protein product is CASRLMGQLNYGYTF. Supplemented by reference TRBV7-3 and TRBJ1-2, the full variable domain reads GAGVSQTPSNKVTEKGKYVELRCDPISGHTALYWYRQSLGQGPEFLIYFQGTGAADDSGLPNDRFFAVRPEGSVSTLKIQRTERGDSAVYLCASRLMGQLNYGYTFGSGTRLTVV.

The chain uses TRBV5-8 and TRBJ2-1; weak D call: TRBD2 (5 bases). The CDR3 consists of 13 residues. CDR1 SGHTS and CDR2 YDEGEE come from the germline V gene. The V and J ends lost 0 bases and 12 bases respectively, with 13 bases between them. For the CDR3, the DNA is TGTGCCAGCAGCTTGGCTCCAGGACTTGGGCAGTTCTTC. The encoded protein is CASSLAPGLGQFF.

The J gene is TRBJ2-3, the V gene TRBV4-3; TRBD2 aligns across 7 bases. V shed 1 base and J 8 bases; nucleotides not matched to a gene: 21. The germline V gene encodes CDR1 LGHNA and CDR2 YSLEER. The CDR3 extends over 19 amino acids. The CDR3 spells CASSQVVVAGEGGRATQYF. The CDR3 DNA is TGCGCCAGCAGCCAAGTTGTAGTGGCGGGAGAGGGAGGACGGGCTACGCAGTATTTT.

The rearrangement joins TRBV10-1 to TRBJ2-7; 8 nucleotides match TRBD1. The junction had 1 base not matched to a gene; V was cut back by 2 bases and J by 1 base. Germline loops: CDR1 WNHNN, CDR2 SYGVQD (reference sequence). The CDR3 runs 14 residues. CDR3 sequence: CASSETGGSYEQYF. CDR3 DNA: TGCGCCAGCAGTGAGACAGGGGGGTCCTACGAGCAGTACTTC.

This clone came up once. V usage is TRBV5-1 and J usage is TRBJ2-7; 13 nucleotides line up with TRBD2. The CDR3 covers 16 residues. Per the germline V gene, CDR1 is SGHRS and CDR2 is YFSETQ. The V gene end was trimmed by 3 bases and the J gene end by 4 bases; junction bases not matched to a gene: 7. As DNA, the CDR3 is TGCGCCAGCAGCTCTCCGGGGACTAGCGGGAAATACGAGCAGTACTTC. It yields the protein CASSSPGTSGKYEQYF. The variable domain in full, completed from reference TRBV5-1 and TRBJ2-7, reads KAGVTQTPRYLIKTRGQQVTLSCSPISGHRSVSWYQQTPGQGLQFLFEYFSETQRNKGNFPGRFSGRQFSNSRSEMNVSTLELGDSALYLCASSSPGTSGKYEQYFGPGTRLTVT.

This clone has just a few counts. The chain employs TRBV27 and TRBJ2-7, with 9 bases lining up with TRBD1. CDR3 length: 15 residues. Germline V CDR1 and CDR2: MNHEY, SMNVEV (reference sequence). The trim removed 3 bases at V and 9 bases at J, leaving 12 bases unmatched. This CDR3 is CASSLGQGFISVQYF. As DNA, the CDR3 is TGTGCCAGCAGTTTGGGACAGGGATTTATATCGGTGCAGTACTTC.

The chain recombines TRBV28 with TRBJ1-2; D is perhaps TRBD1 (5 bases). Looked up from germline, CDR1 is MDHEN and CDR2 is SYDVKM. There are 18 residues in the CDR3. Trimming cost V 5 bases and J 4 bases, with 26 bases left between them. The CDR3 nucleotides are TGTGCCAGCAGTCCCCACCTACAGACGGACCCTACAGGCTATGGCTACACCTTC. Translating gives CASSPHLQTDPTGYGYTF.

CDR3 nucleotide sequence: TGTGCCAGCAGTTTGGCGGGTGGTTACAATGAGCAGTTCTTC. The encoded protein is CASSLAGGYNEQFF. This chain uses TRBV27 with TRBJ2-1; tentative D call: TRBD2 (5 bases). With 3 bases removed from V and 4 bases from J, the gap between germline ends came to 10 bases. The CDR3 runs 14 residues. The germline V gene has CDR1 MNHEY and CDR2 SMNVEV (reference sequence).

The sample holds a few counts of this clone. J is TRBJ2-7 and V is TRBV4-2, with a weak D call TRBD2 (6 bases). The CDR3 extends over 15 amino acids. Germline loops: CDR1 LGHNA, CDR2 YNFKEQ. Trimming took 2 bases from V and 4 from J, leaving 15 bases between them. The CDR3 region is CASSQSSGLYYEQYF. The CDR3 bases are TGTGCCAGCAGCCAATCATCGGGACTGTATTACGAGCAGTACTTC.

The chain uses TRBV6-1 and TRBJ1-3, with D possibly TRBD1 on 5 matching bases. The germline CDR1 and CDR2 sequences are MNHNS and SASEGT. The V and J ends lost 5 bases and 8 bases respectively, with 13 bases between them. The CDR3 runs to 13 residues. The CDR3 protein is CASSRGDVDTIYF. In DNA, the CDR3 is TGTGCCAGCAGTCGGGGGGACGTTGACACCATATATTTT.

The chain has TRBV5-1 and TRBJ2-3; D unresolved. The V gene's germline CDR1 is SGHRS and CDR2 YFSETQ. Trimming shortened V by 7 bases and J by 2 bases, and 20 bases separated the two germline ends. This CDR3 region has 16 residues. The CDR3 DNA is TGCGCCAGCGGCCAGCCTGTGGTAGCAGACACAGATACGCAGTATTTT. Its protein product is CASGQPVVADTDTQYF.

The V gene is TRBV19, the J gene TRBJ2-7; 8 bases are shared with TRBD1. Germline V gene data show CDR1 as LNHDA and CDR2 as SQIVND (reference sequence). Trimming cost V 9 bases and J 7 bases; bases outside gene matches: 11. The CDR3 length is 13 residues. CDR3 nucleotide sequence: TGTGCCAGCAAGGACAGGGTTGGCAGTGAGCAGTACTTC. Residues: CASKDRVGSEQYF.

This clone was detected once. The chain has TRBV6-1 and TRBJ1-2; TRBD1 might be the D (6 bases). This CDR3 spans 15 amino acids. Germline CDR1 MNHNS, CDR2 SASEGT. V dropped 6 bases and J dropped 6 bases, with 20 bases sitting between them. The DNA for the CDR3 is TGTGCCAGCAGCCTTGGTCCGGGACATATAAATGGCTACACCTTC. It yields the protein CASSLGPGHINGYTF.

The chain joins TRBV10-2 to TRBJ2-7; 7 bases are a match to TRBD2. The CDR3 sequence is 15 residues long. V trimming: 11 bases; J trimming: 13 bases; junction bases outside the gene matches: 26. Germline values: CDR1 WSHSY, CDR2 SAAADI. Here the CDR3 reads CARQAGTQSNERDYF. The CDR3 nucleotides read TGCGCCCGGCAAGCGGGAACTCAGAGCAACGAACGGGACTACTTC.

The chain links TRBV5-6 to TRBJ2-7, with TRBD1 identical over 7 bases. Germline loops: CDR1 SGHDT, CDR2 YYEEEE. CDR3 length: 16 amino acids. Losses at the gene ends were 4 bases for V and 3 bases for J; bases not matched to a gene: 13. CDR3 in amino acids: CASSPGDSRSLYEQYF. The CDR3 DNA reads as TGTGCCAGCAGCCCAGGGGACAGTAGATCCCTCTACGAGCAGTACTTC.

In DNA, the CDR3 is TGTGCCAGCTCATTAGACAGCTCCTACAATGAGCAGTTCTTC. Translated, it gives CASSLDSSYNEQFF. The chain is built from TRBV2 and TRBJ2-1; possible D gene TRBD1, 5 bases. The V end lost 8 bases, the J end lost 0 bases, and 11 bases lay between the germline ends. This CDR3 contains 14 residues. Germline V lookup: CDR1 SNHLY, CDR2 FYNNEI.